What follows is one TCR beta chain and its context. The data were taken from a study of CD8 T cells in ankylosing spondylitis. Libraries of TCR beta came from quantitative 5'-RACE with molecular barcodes. Via MiXCR, TCRdb re-called the 5' RACE reads, giving one row per CDR3 protein. The sample consists of some 250,000 distinct CDR3 sequences, more than 20% of them appearing once. Trimming took off 5 bases at V and 5 bases at J, with 13 bases between the two ends. The CDR3 is made up of 13 amino acids. The germline V gene encodes CDR1 LNHNV and CDR2 YYDKDF (reference sequence). The chain is built from TRBV15 and TRBJ2-7; D is unresolved. This TCR was recovered from a male donor with ankylosing spondylitis or in good health (not recorded which). The sequencing input was blood, either unsorted or a sorted T cell fraction (not recorded which). The CDR3, as DNA: TGTGCCACCAGCCGTTACGTCCAGAACGAGCAGTACTTC. It translates to CATSRYVQNEQYF.